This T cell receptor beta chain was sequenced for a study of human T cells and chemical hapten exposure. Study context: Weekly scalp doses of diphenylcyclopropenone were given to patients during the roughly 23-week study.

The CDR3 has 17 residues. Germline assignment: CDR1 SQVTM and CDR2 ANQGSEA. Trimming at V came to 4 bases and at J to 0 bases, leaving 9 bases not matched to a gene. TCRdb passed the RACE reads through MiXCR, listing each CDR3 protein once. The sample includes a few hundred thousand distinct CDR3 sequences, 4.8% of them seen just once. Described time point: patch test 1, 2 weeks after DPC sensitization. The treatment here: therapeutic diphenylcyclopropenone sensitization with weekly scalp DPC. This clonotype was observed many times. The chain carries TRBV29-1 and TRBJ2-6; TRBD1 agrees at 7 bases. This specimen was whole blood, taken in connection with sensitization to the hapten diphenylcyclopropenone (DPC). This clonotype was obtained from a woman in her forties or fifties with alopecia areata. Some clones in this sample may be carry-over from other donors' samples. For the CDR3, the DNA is TGCAGCGTTGCGGACCGGGACAGACCCTCTGGGGCCAACGTCCTGACTTTC. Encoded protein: CSVADRDRPSGANVLTF. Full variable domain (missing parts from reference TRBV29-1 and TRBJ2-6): SAVISQKPSRDICQRGTSLTIQCQVDSQVTMMFWYRQQPGQSLTLIATANQGSEATYESGFVIDKFPISRPNLTFSTLTVSNMSPEDSSIYLCSVADRDRPSGANVLTFGAGSRLTVL.